This T cell receptor beta chain is from a study of Graves' ophthalmopathy and Graves' hyperthyroidism. Study results and caveats: Most clonotypes expanded in thyroid above 0.001 frequency were present in blood too. In predicting ophthalmopathy progression, the model reached around 66% sensitivity and 72% to 85% specificity.

TCR beta CDR3 amplification used RNA transcripts. HTBI primers served in a first-round RT-PCR, which a second-round multiplex PCR followed. MiXCR, applied by TCRdb to the multiplex PCR reads, yields one record per CDR3 protein. The profile shows 580,000 or so distinct CDR3 sequences, approximately 35% of them singletons. Recruitment covered hyperthyroidism patients aged 18 to 65 whose new diagnosis was of under 2 months' duration. Patients were diagnosed from clinical symptoms, serum thyroxine, TRAb, thyroid ultrasound and orbital computed tomography. This clonotype turned up a few times. Its antigen is not known. Sequencing was carried out using peripheral blood or thyroid tissue (not recorded which). The sequence derives from an adult man with Graves' hyperthyroidism.

For the CDR3, the DNA is TGTGCCAGCAGTCGGGGACGGGGGCAGCCCCAGCATTTT. This translates into CASSRGRGQPQHF. V and J are TRBV6-5 and TRBJ1-5, with a possible D match to TRBD1 (5 bases). CDR3 length: 13 amino acids. The germline gives CDR1 MNHEY, CDR2 SVGAGI. Trimming pared 5 bases from V and 7 bases from J, leaving 12 bases between.